The TCR beta chain described here comes from a study of shared clonotypes between healthy human individuals. About the research overall: Every donor yielded three CD4 naive, three CD4 memory, two CD8 naive and one CD8 memory plate.

Germline V CDR1 and CDR2: SGHVS, FQNEAQ. This CDR3 spans 17 amino acids. Unmatched junction bases numbered 11, after V lost 2 bases and J lost 4 bases. This clone was seen more than once but under ten times. What it binds is not known. Notes on the study in general: In the sorted subsets, rarefaction showed sequencing was incomplete despite large depth. A handful of donors had 5% to 6% of their naive CD4 clonotypes in common.

CD45RO-negative CD8 cells positively selected for CCR7 made up the naive population, which excluded terminally differentiated effector memory CD45RA+ cells. About 30,000 T cell genomes (around 200 ng DNA) went into each sorted-subset replicate. Sequenced by immunoSEQ multiplex PCR; TCRdb stores in-frame clones only, minus some. The table lists millions of clones, about 93% of them singletons. This TCR came from a man aged 18-30 years in good health. Some clones in this sample may be carry-over from other donors' samples. The V gene is TRBV7-8, the J gene TRBJ1-5, with 7 nucleotides matching TRBD1. The specimen sequenced was naive CD8+ T cells from PBMCs. The CDR3 DNA reads TGTGCCAGCAGCTTAAGAAAACCGGGACAGCCTAATCAGCCCCAGCATTTT. Translating gives CASSLRKPGQPNQPQHF.